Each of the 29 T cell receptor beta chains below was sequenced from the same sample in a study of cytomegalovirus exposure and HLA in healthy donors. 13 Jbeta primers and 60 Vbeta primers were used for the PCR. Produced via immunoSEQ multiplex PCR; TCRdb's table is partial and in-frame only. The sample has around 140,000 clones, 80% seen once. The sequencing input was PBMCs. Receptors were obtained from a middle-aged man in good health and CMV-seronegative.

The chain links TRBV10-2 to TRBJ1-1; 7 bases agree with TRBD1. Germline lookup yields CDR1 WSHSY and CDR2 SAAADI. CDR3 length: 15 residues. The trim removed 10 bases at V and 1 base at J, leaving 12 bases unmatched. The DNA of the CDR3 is TGCGCCATCTGGACAGGCCAAAGCGGGAACACTGAAGCTTTCTTT. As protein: CAIWTGQSGNTEAFF.

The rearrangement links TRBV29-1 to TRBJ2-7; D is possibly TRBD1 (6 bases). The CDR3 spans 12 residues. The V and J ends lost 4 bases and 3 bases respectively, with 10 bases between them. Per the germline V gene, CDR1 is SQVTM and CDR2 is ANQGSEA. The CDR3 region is CSVGGQNYEQYF. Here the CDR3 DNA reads TGCAGCGTTGGAGGACAGAACTACGAGCAGTACTTC.

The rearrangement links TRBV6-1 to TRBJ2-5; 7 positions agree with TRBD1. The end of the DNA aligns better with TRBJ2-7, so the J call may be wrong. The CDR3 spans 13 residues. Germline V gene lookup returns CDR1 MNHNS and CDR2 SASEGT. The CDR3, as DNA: TGTGCCAGCAGCCCGGGACAGTTATACGAGCAGTACTTC. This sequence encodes CASSPGQLYEQYF.

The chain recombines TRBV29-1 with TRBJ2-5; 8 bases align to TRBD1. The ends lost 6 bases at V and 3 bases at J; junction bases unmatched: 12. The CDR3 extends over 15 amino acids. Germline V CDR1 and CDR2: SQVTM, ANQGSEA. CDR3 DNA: TGCAGCGTCTCATCCGTCAGGGGGCTGGAAGAGACCCAGTACTTC. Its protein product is CSVSSVRGLEETQYF.

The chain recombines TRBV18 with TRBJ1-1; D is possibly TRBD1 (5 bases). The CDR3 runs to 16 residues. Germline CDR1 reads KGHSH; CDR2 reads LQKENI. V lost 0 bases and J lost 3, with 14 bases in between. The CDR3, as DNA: TGTGCCAGCTCACCACCGAAAGCGGGGCGATACACTGAAGCTTTCTTT. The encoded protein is CASSPPKAGRYTEAFF.

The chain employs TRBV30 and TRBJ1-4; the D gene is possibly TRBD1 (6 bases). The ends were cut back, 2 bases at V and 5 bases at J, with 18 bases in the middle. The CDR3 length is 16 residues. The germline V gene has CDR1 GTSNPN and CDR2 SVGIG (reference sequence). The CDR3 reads CAWSSSQGRANEKLFF. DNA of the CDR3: TGTGCCTGGAGTAGTTCACAGGGACGGGCAAATGAAAAACTGTTTTTT. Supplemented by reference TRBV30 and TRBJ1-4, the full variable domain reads SQTIHQWPATLVQPVGSPLSLECTVEGTSNPNLYWYRQAAGRGLQLLFYSVGIGQISSEVPQNLSASRPQDRQFILSSKKLLLSDSGFYLCAWSSSQGRANEKLFFGSGTQLSVL.

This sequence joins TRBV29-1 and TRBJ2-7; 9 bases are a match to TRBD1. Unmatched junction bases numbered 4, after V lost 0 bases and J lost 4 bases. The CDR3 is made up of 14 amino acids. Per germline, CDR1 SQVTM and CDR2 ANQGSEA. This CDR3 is CSVEEPQGAYEQYF. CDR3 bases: TGCAGCGTTGAAGAACCACAGGGGGCGTACGAGCAGTACTTC.

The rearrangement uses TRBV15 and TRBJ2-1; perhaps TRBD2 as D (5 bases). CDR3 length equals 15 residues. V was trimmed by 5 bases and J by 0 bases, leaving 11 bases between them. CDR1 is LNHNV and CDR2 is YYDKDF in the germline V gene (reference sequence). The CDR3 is CATSRRTSSYNEQFF. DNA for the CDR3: TGTGCCACCAGCCGCAGAACTAGCTCCTACAATGAGCAGTTCTTC.

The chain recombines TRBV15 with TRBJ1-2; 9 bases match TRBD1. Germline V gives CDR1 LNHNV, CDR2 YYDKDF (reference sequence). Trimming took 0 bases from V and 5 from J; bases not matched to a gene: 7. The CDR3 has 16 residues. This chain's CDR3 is CATSRDRRDRVYGYTF. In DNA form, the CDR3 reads TGTGCCACCAGCAGAGATAGGAGGGACAGGGTGTATGGCTACACCTTC. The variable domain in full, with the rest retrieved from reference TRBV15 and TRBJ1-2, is DAMVIQNPRYQVTQFGKPVTLSCSQTLNHNVMYWYQQKSSQAPKLLFHYYDKDFNNEADTPDNFQSRRPNTSFCFLDIRSPGLGDTAMYLCATSRDRRDRVYGYTFGSGTRLTVV.

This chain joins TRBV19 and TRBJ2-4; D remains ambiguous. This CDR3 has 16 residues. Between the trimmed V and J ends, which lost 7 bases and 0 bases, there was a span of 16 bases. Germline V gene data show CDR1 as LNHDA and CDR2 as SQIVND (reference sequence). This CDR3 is CASTAAAAIAKNIQYF. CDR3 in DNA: TGTGCCAGTACCGCCGCGGCTGCCATAGCCAAAAACATTCAGTACTTC.

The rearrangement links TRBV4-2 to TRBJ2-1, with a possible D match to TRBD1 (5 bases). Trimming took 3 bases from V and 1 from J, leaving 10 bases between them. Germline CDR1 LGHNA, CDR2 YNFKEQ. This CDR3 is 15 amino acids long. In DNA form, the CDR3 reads TGTGCCAGCAGCCAGGCTACAGGATCCTACAATGAGCAGTTCTTC. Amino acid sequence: CASSQATGSYNEQFF.

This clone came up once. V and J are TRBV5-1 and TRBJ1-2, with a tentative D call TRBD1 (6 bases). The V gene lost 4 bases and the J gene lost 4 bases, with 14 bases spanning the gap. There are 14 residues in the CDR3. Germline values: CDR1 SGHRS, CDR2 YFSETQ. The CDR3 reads CASSPRTDSYGYTF. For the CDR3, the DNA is TGCGCCAGCAGCCCGAGGACAGATAGCTATGGCTACACCTTC.

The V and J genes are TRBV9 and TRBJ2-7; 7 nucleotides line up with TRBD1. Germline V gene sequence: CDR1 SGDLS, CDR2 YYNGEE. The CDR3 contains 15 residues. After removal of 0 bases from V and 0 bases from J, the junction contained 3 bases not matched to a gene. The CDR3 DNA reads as TGTGCCAGCAGCGTAGACCGGGACAGCTCCTACGAGCAGTACTTC. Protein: CASSVDRDSSYEQYF.

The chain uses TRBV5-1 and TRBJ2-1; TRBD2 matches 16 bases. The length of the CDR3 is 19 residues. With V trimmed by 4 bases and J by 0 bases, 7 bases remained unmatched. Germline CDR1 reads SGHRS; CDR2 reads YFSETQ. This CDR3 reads CASSPGTSGGVSSYNEQFF. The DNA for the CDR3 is TGCGCCAGCAGCCCGGGGACTAGCGGGGGGGTCAGCTCCTACAATGAGCAGTTCTTC.

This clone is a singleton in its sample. CDR3 sequence reads: CASSATGTESYEQYF. The CDR3 DNA follows: TGTGCCAGCAGCGCGACCGGGACAGAGTCCTACGAGCAGTACTTC. The V gene is TRBV9, the J gene TRBJ2-7; TRBD1 matches at 7 bases. The CDR3 length is 15 residues. Germline V gives CDR1 SGDLS, CDR2 YYNGEE. Trimming at V came to 3 bases and at J to 1 base, leaving 7 bases not matched to a gene.

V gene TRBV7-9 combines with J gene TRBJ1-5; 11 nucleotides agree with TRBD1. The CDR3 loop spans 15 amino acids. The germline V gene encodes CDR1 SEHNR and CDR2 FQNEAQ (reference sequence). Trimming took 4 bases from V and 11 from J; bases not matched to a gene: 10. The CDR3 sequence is CASSSAGTGGASQHF. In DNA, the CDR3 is TGTGCCAGCAGCTCCGCCGGGACAGGGGGTGCGTCCCAGCATTTT.

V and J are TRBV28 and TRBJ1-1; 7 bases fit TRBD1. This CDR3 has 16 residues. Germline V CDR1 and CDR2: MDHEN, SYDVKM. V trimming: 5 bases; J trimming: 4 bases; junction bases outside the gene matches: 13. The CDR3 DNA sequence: TGTGCCAGCAGTACCCGACAGGGTACGTATAGCACTGAAGCTTTCTTT. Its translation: CASSTRQGTYSTEAFF.

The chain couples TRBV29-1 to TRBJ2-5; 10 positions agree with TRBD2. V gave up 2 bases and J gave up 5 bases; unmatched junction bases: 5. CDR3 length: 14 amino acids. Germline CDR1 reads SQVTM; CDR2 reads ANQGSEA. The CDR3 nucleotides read TGCAGCGTTGAATCAGCGGGGGGGCTGGAGACCCAGTACTTC. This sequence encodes CSVESAGGLETQYF. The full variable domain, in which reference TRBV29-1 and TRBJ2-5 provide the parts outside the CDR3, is SAVISQKPSRDICQRGTSLTIQCQVDSQVTMMFWYRQQPGQSLTLIATANQGSEATYESGFVIDKFPISRPNLTFSTLTVSNMSPEDSSIYLCSVESAGGLETQYFGPGTRLLVL.

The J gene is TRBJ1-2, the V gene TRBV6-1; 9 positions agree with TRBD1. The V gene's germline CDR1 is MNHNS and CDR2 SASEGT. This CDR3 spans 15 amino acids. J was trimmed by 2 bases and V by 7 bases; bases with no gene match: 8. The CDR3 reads CASNSQGALNYGYTF. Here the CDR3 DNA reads TGTGCCAGCAATTCACAGGGGGCCCTCAACTATGGCTACACCTTC.

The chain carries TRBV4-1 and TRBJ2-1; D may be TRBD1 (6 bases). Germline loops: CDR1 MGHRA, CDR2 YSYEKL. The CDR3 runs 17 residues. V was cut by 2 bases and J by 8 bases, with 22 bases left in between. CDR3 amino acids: CASSQTPDRNSNHEQFF. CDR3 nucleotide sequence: TGCGCCAGCAGCCAAACCCCGGACAGAAACTCCAACCATGAGCAGTTCTTC.

The DNA for the CDR3 is TGTGCCAGCAGCTTGGCTAGCGGGAGCACAGATACGCAGTATTTT. Protein product: CASSLASGSTDTQYF. The chain is built from TRBV5-5 and TRBJ2-3, with 8 bases matching TRBD2. V lost 0 bases and J lost 0; bases outside the gene matches: 0. The CDR3 totals 15 residues. The germline CDR1 and CDR2 sequences are SGHKS and YYEKEE (reference sequence).

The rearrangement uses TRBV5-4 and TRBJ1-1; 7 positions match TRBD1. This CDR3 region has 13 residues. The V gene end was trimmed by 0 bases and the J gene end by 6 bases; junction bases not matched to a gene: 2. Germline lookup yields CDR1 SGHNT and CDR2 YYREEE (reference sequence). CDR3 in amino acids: CASSLDRGPEAFF. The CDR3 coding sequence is TGTGCCAGCAGCTTGGACAGGGGTCCTGAAGCTTTCTTT.

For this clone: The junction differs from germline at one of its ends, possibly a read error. CDR3 coding DNA: TGTTCCAGCAGCCAACAGGGGGCTAGAGGTGAAAAACTGTTTTTT. Protein: CSSSQQGARGEKLFF. The chain employs TRBV7-9 and TRBJ1-4, with 9 bases that match TRBD1. The CDR3 contains 15 residues. Germline V CDR1 and CDR2: SEHNR, FQNEAQ (reference sequence).

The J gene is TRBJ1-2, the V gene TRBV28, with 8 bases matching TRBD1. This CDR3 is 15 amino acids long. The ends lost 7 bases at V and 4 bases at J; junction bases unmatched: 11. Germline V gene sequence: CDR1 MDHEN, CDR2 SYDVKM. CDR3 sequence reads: CASTLGQGFAYGYTF. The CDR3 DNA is TGTGCCAGCACCCTCGGACAGGGCTTTGCCTATGGCTACACCTTC.

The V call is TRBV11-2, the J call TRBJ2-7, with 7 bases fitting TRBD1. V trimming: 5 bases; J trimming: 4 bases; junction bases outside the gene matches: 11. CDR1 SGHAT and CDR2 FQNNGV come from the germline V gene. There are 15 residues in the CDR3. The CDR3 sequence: CASSLAGTERYEQYF. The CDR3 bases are TGTGCCAGCAGCCTTGCCGGGACAGAAAGATACGAGCAGTACTTC. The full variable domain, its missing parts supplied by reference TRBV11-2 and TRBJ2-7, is EAGVAQSPRYKIIEKRQSVAFWCNPISGHATLYWYQQILGQGPKLLIQFQNNGVVDDSQLPKDRFSAERLKGVDSTLKIQPAKLEDSAVYLCASSLAGTERYEQYFGPGTRLTVT.

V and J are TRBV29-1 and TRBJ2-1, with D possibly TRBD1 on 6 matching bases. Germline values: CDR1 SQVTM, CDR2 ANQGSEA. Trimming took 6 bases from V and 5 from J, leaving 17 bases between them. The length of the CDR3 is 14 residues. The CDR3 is CSVRGGDTHNEQFF. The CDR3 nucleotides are TGCAGCGTCCGGGGTGGGGACACACACAATGAGCAGTTCTTC.

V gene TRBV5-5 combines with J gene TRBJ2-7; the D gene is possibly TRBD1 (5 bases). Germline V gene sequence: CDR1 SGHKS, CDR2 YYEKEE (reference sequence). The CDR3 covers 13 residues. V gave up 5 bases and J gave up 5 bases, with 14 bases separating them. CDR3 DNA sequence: TGTGCCAGCAGACAAACAGGAATCGACGAGCAGTACTTC. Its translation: CASRQTGIDEQYF.

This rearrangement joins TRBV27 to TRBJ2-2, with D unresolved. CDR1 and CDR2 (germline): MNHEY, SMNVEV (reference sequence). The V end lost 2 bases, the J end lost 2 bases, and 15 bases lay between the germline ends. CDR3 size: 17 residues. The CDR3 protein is CASSLVSSASNTGELFF. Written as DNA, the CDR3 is TGTGCCAGCAGTTTAGTAAGCAGCGCCTCCAACACCGGGGAGCTGTTTTTT.

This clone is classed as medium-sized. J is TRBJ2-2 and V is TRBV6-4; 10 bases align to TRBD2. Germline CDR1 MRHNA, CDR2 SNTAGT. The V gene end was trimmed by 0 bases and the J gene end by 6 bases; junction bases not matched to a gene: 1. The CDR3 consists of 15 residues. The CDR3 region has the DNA TGTGCCAGCAGTGACTCAGCGGGGGGGCCCGGGGAGCTGTTTTTT. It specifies CASSDSAGGPGELFF.